These 25 T cell receptor beta chains share one sample of origin, sequenced in a study of blood T cell repertoires in COVID-19. This table comes from immunoSEQ multiplex PCR, and its TCRdb copy is limited to in-frame clones, with some not included. The sample consists of roughly 200,000 clones, approximately 86% of them appearing once. What was sequenced was peripheral blood. The origin of the receptors is a man aged 60-69 years with acute or convalescent COVID-19.

The rearrangement joins TRBV4-3 to TRBJ1-2, with TRBD1 as a possible D gene (5 bases). The germline V gene encodes CDR1 LGHNA and CDR2 YSLEER. The CDR3 runs 15 residues. Trimming took off 1 base at V and 8 bases at J, with 17 bases between the two ends. CDR3 nucleotides: TGCGCCAGCAGCCAAGGTGTAGGGGCCCCGGAAGGCTACACCTTC. It is translated as CASSQGVGAPEGYTF.

The J gene is TRBJ1-1, the V gene TRBV6-1, with D perhaps TRBD1 (6 bases). In germline, CDR1 is MNHNS, CDR2 SASEGT. The CDR3 extends over 14 amino acids. V was shortened by 2 bases and J by 1 base, with 8 bases between the two germline ends. The CDR3 loop reads CASSERGANTEAFF. The CDR3 DNA reads as TGTGCCAGCAGTGAACGGGGGGCGAACACTGAAGCTTTCTTT.

In this sample, this clone turned up once. The chain joins TRBV7-9 to TRBJ2-7; a possible D gene is TRBD1 (5 bases). The germline V and J ends were trimmed by 1 base and 3 bases, with 19 bases remaining between them. Germline CDR1 and CDR2: SEHNR and FQNEAQ (reference sequence). This CDR3 has 17 amino acids. The CDR3 DNA reads TGTGCCAGCAGCTTAGGTCCCGACAGACAAAGGGGCTACGAGCAGTACTTC. Its protein is CASSLGPDRQRGYEQYF.

This clone occurred once. The chain joins TRBV19 to TRBJ1-2; no definite D call. Trimming pared 3 bases from V and 3 bases from J, leaving 8 bases between. Germline V gene data show CDR1 as LNHDA and CDR2 as SQIVND (reference sequence). This CDR3 comprises 13 residues. As DNA, the CDR3 is TGTGCCAGTAGTATTAGGCGGGACTATGGCTACACCTTC. It yields the protein CASSIRRDYGYTF.

This rearrangement joins TRBV7-9 to TRBJ2-3; TRBD2 is a possible D gene (6 bases). The CDR3 spans 15 residues. Germline assignment: CDR1 SEHNR and CDR2 FQNEAQ (reference sequence). Trimming left V 5 bases short and J 3 bases short, with 15 bases between. The CDR3 reads CASSPGLKVTDTQYF. CDR3 bases: TGTGCCAGCAGCCCGGGACTCAAAGTAACAGATACGCAGTATTTT.

This chain links TRBV7-9 with TRBJ2-1, with TRBD1 matching over 9 bases. V was pared by 5 bases and J by 10 bases, with 12 bases of the junction left unmatched. Germline V CDR1 and CDR2: SEHNR, FQNEAQ (reference sequence). The CDR3 is 15 amino acids. The chain's CDR3 is CASSPQSGTGPEQFF. CDR3 in DNA: TGTGCCAGCAGCCCACAATCCGGGACAGGGCCCGAGCAGTTCTTC.

The chain uses TRBV5-1 and TRBJ1-1; D is possibly TRBD1 (6 bases). CDR1 is SGHRS, CDR2 YFSETQ, per germline. Trimming took 0 bases from V and 1 from J, leaving 10 bases between them. This CDR3 spans 15 amino acids. The CDR3: CASSLASRGNTEAFF. CDR3 coding DNA: TGCGCCAGCAGCTTGGCGAGCAGGGGGAACACTGAAGCTTTCTTT.

This rearrangement joins TRBV7-2 to TRBJ2-5; 7 nucleotides agree with TRBD1. CDR3 length: 15 residues. Germline-derived CDR1 and CDR2 are SGHTA and FQGNSA. Trimming took 3 bases from V and 2 from J; bases not matched to a gene: 6. The CDR3 sequence: CASSFRQGSQETQYF. Here the CDR3 DNA reads TGTGCCAGCAGCTTCCGACAGGGTAGTCAAGAGACCCAGTACTTC.

This chain connects TRBV15 to TRBJ1-1; 9 positions match TRBD1. CDR1 is LNHNV, CDR2 YYDKDF, per germline (reference sequence). The V and J ends lost 10 bases and 1 base, in that order; junction bases with no gene match: 10. The CDR3 consists of 15 residues. DNA for the CDR3: TGTGCCAGCGGCAAACGGGGACAGGGGAACACTGAAGCTTTCTTT. Its protein product is CASGKRGQGNTEAFF. Full variable domain (remainder filled in from reference TRBV15 and TRBJ1-1): DAMVIQNPRYQVTQFGKPVTLSCSQTLNHNVMYWYQQKSSQAPKLLFHYYDKDFNNEADTPDNFQSRRPNTSFCFLDIRSPGLGDTAMYLCASGKRGQGNTEAFFGQGTRLTVV.

The rearrangement uses TRBV27 and TRBJ2-2, with 7 bases matching TRBD1. Germline assignment: CDR1 MNHEY and CDR2 SMNVEV (reference sequence). V lost 5 bases and J lost 1; bases outside the gene matches: 4. The CDR3 extends over 15 amino acids. In nucleotides, the CDR3 is TGTGCCAGCAGTCGACAGGGAGAGAACACCGGGGAGCTGTTTTTT. Translation gives CASSRQGENTGELFF.

Concerning this clone itself: Distinct nucleotide sequences in the sample also encode this CDR3. The CDR3: CASSPNRVDGYTF. The CDR3 DNA reads TGTGCCAGCAGCCCTAACAGGGTGGATGGCTACACCTTC. The chain joins TRBV12-3 or TRBV12-4 to TRBJ1-2; the D gene is possibly TRBD1 (6 bases). Trimming shortened V by 6 bases and J by 6 bases, and 14 bases separated the two germline ends. This CDR3 contains 13 residues.

This chain uses TRBV9 with TRBJ2-1; 10 bases agree with TRBD2. After removal of 7 bases from V and 5 bases from J, the junction contained 15 bases not matched to a gene. Germline assignment: CDR1 SGDLS and CDR2 YYNGEE. The length of the CDR3 is 17 residues. Here the CDR3 reads CASAARKSGGVHNEQFF. CDR3 coding DNA: TGTGCCAGCGCAGCCCGCAAAAGCGGGGGGGTCCACAATGAGCAGTTCTTC.

The chain carries TRBV11-2 and TRBJ1-2; no reliable D call. This CDR3 is 13 amino acids long. The V gene's germline CDR1 is SGHAT and CDR2 FQNNGV. Between the trimmed V and J ends, which lost 5 bases and 4 bases, there was a span of 11 bases. CDR3 DNA: TGTGCCAGCAGCCCTGGGCTCGGCTATGGCTACACCTTC. Protein: CASSPGLGYGYTF.

The chain uses TRBV6-4 and TRBJ2-1; TRBD1 matches at 9 bases. The CDR3 runs to 15 residues. The ends lost 0 bases at V and 8 bases at J; junction bases unmatched: 5. CDR1 and CDR2 from the germline V gene are MRHNA and SNTAGT. The CDR3 loop reads CASSDSLQGADEQFF. CDR3 DNA: TGTGCCAGCAGTGACTCACTACAGGGGGCAGATGAGCAGTTCTTC.

The V and J genes are TRBV5-4 and TRBJ2-1, with 7 bases lining up with TRBD2. The CDR3 covers 16 residues. The junction had 10 bases not matched to a gene; V was cut back by 4 bases and J by 3 bases. The V gene's germline CDR1 is SGHNT and CDR2 YYREEE (reference sequence). CDR3 sequence reads: CASSLGVSSGYNEQFF. In nucleotides, the CDR3 is TGTGCCAGCAGCCTTGGGGTGTCTAGCGGCTACAATGAGCAGTTCTTC. Filled out from reference TRBV5-4 and TRBJ2-1, the complete variable domain reads ETGVTQSPTHLIKTRGQQVTLRCSSQSGHNTVSWYQQALGQGPQFIFQYYREEENGRGNFPPRFSGLQFPNYSSELNVNALELDDSALYLCASSLGVSSGYNEQFFGPGTRLTVL.

This chain joins TRBV7-9 and TRBJ1-1; the match to TRBD1 covers 9 bases. Germline V gene sequence: CDR1 SEHNR, CDR2 FQNEAQ (reference sequence). The V and J ends lost 5 bases and 0 bases, in that order; junction bases with no gene match: 4. The CDR3 length is 15 residues. This chain's CDR3 is CASSPRDRVNTEAFF. The DNA for the CDR3 is TGTGCCAGCAGCCCCCGGGACAGGGTGAACACTGAAGCTTTCTTT.

The chain has TRBV5-4 and TRBJ2-3, with D unclear. Per the germline V gene, CDR1 is SGHNT and CDR2 is YYREEE (reference sequence). The V end lost 7 bases, the J end lost 0 bases, and 9 bases lay between the germline ends. There are 13 residues in the CDR3. The CDR3 bases are TGTGCCAGCCGGCCAGGCAGCACAGATACGCAGTATTTT. Residues: CASRPGSTDTQYF.

This chain joins TRBV2 and TRBJ1-1, with 9 nucleotides matching TRBD1. The germline CDR1 and CDR2 sequences are SNHLY and FYNNEI. This CDR3 region has 19 residues. V gave up 2 bases and J gave up 4 bases; unmatched junction bases: 17. This CDR3 reads CASSERRGPRTGAPTEAFF. The CDR3 DNA reads TGTGCCAGCAGTGAAAGGAGGGGACCTCGGACAGGGGCACCCACTGAAGCTTTCTTT.

CDR3: CASSRTSGGRRETQYF. DNA of the CDR3: TGTGCCAGCAGCCGAACTAGCGGGGGCCGACGGGAGACCCAGTACTTC. The rearrangement links TRBV14 to TRBJ2-5; TRBD2 aligns across 11 bases. Germline V gives CDR1 SGHDN, CDR2 FVKESK. CDR3 length: 16 residues. The ends lost 4 bases at V and 5 bases at J; junction bases unmatched: 9.

The chain links TRBV10-3 to TRBJ1-1; possibly TRBD1 for D (5 bases). The V end lost 3 bases, the J end lost 3 bases, and 17 bases lay between the germline ends. CDR3 size: 16 residues. CDR1 is ENHRY, CDR2 SYGVKD, per germline. The CDR3 is CAISELGQPRDTEAFF. CDR3 DNA sequence: TGTGCCATCAGTGAATTGGGGCAGCCCAGAGACACTGAAGCTTTCTTT.

V usage is TRBV15 and J usage is TRBJ2-5; 8 bases line up with TRBD1. Unmatched junction bases numbered 9, after V lost 4 bases and J lost 5 bases. The V gene's germline CDR1 is LNHNV and CDR2 YYDKDF (reference sequence). This CDR3 is built from 15 residues. The DNA of the CDR3 is TGTGCCACCAGCATCGGGACAGGAGGTCGGGAGACCCAGTACTTC. Translated, it gives CATSIGTGGRETQYF.

The chain has TRBV28 and TRBJ1-4; 7 positions match TRBD1. Trimming removed 2 bases from V and 8 bases from J; junction bases left unmatched: 8. Germline CDR1 and CDR2: MDHEN and SYDVKM. CDR3 length: 15 amino acids. The CDR3, as DNA: TGTGCCAGCAGTTTAGCAGGGGGGTTAGGGGAAAAACTGTTTTTT. This sequence encodes CASSLAGGLGEKLFF.

The table lists this clone with a count of one. V usage is TRBV3-1 (or the pseudogene TRBV3-2) and J usage is TRBJ2-5; 9 bases are shared with TRBD2. V trimming: 4 bases; J trimming: 5 bases; junction bases outside the gene matches: 11. The CDR3 spans 16 residues. Germline assignment: CDR1 LGHDT and CDR2 YNNKEL (reference sequence). CDR3 loop: CASSPEIAGVEETQYF. The CDR3 nucleotides are TGTGCCAGCAGCCCCGAAATAGCGGGGGTGGAGGAGACCCAGTACTTC.

The chain combines TRBV30 with TRBJ1-1, with 7 bases fitting TRBD1. The CDR3 has 14 amino acids. The germline gives CDR1 GTSNPN, CDR2 SVGIG (reference sequence). V gave up 1 base and J gave up 3 bases; unmatched junction bases: 5. CDR3 loop: CAWSGNRGYTEAFF. In DNA, the CDR3 is TGTGCCTGGAGTGGAAACAGGGGATACACTGAAGCTTTCTTT.

The V gene is TRBV6-5, the J gene TRBJ1-1; TRBD1 might be the D (6 bases). This CDR3 is built from 14 residues. Deletions cut 1 base from V and 7 bases from J, with 13 bases between. The germline CDR1 and CDR2 sequences are MNHEY and SVGAGI. The CDR3 sequence: CASSYFGRGHEAFF. The CDR3 DNA follows: TGTGCCAGCAGTTACTTCGGACGGGGACATGAAGCTTTCTTT.